These 21 T cell receptor beta chains came from one sample sequenced in a study of graft-versus-host responses after intestinal transplantation. Sequencing was performed with immunoSEQ multiplex PCR; in TCRdb, only in-frame clones are kept and a portion is missing. This table holds around 120,000 clones, 90% found once. The antigens of these receptors remain unknown. The specimen was unstimulated CD4+ T cells sorted from spleen or lymph node cells, collected before intestinal transplant. Receptors were obtained from a human donor who received an intestinal transplant.

The rearrangement joins TRBV7-2 to TRBJ1-1; the match to TRBD1 covers 7 bases. The CDR3 extends over 13 amino acids. CDR1 and CDR2 (germline): SGHTA, FQGNSA. Unmatched junction bases numbered 4, after V lost 5 bases and J lost 4 bases. This chain's CDR3 is CASSPRQGTEAFF. CDR3 sequence (DNA): TGTGCCAGCAGCCCGAGACAGGGCACTGAAGCTTTCTTT.

The chain combines TRBV5-6 with TRBJ2-5, with D possibly being TRBD1 (6 bases). Germline CDR1 SGHDT, CDR2 YYEEEE. The CDR3 loop spans 15 amino acids. The V gene lost 4 bases and the J gene lost 4 bases, with 17 bases spanning the gap. This CDR3 is CASSLIDRILETQYF. CDR3 coding DNA: TGTGCCAGCAGCCTGATAGACAGGATTCTAGAGACCCAGTACTTC.

This chain uses TRBV28 with TRBJ2-1; D may be TRBD1 (5 bases). The CDR3 totals 17 residues. Per germline, CDR1 MDHEN and CDR2 SYDVKM. Trimming left V 7 bases short and J 0 bases short, with 19 bases between. CDR3 loop: CASKGPGHLSSYNEQFF. DNA of the CDR3: TGTGCCAGCAAGGGGCCAGGGCACCTGAGCTCCTACAATGAGCAGTTCTTC.

The V gene is TRBV7-9, the J gene TRBJ1-4; TRBD1 agrees at 7 bases. CDR3 size: 15 residues. CDR1 and CDR2 from the germline V gene are SEHNR and FQNEAQ (reference sequence). With 1 base clipped from V and 5 bases from J, the junction kept 4 bases outside the gene matches. Written as DNA, the CDR3 is TGTGCCAGCAGCTTAGAGGCAGGGGGGAATGAAAAACTGTTTTTT. Its protein product is CASSLEAGGNEKLFF. The complete variable domain, with remaining parts taken from reference TRBV7-9 and TRBJ1-4, reads DTGVSQNPRHKITKRGQNVTFRCDPISEHNRLYWYRQTLGQGPEFLTYFQNEAQLEKSRLLSDRFSAERPKGSFSTLEIQRTEQGDSAMYLCASSLEAGGNEKLFFGSGTQLSVL.

The CDR3 spells CASSRKSTGELFF. The CDR3 coding sequence is TGTGCCAGCAGTCGAAAGAGCACCGGGGAGCTGTTTTTT. The chain recombines TRBV6-5 with TRBJ2-2; D not resolved. Germline CDR1 is MNHEY and CDR2 is SVGAGI. With 5 bases removed from V and 4 bases from J, the gap between germline ends came to 8 bases. The CDR3 contains 13 residues.

The chain recombines TRBV19 with TRBJ1-5, with no clear D. Germline CDR1 and CDR2: LNHDA and SQIVND (reference sequence). The length of the CDR3 is 14 residues. V was trimmed by 5 bases and J by 6 bases, leaving 14 bases between them. CDR3: CASSEESPRQPQHF. The CDR3 DNA reads as TGTGCCAGTAGTGAGGAATCCCCTCGTCAGCCCCAGCATTTT. The complete variable domain, with remaining parts taken from reference TRBV19 and TRBJ1-5, reads DGGITQSPKYLFRKEGQNVTLSCEQNLNHDAMYWYRQDPGQGLRLIYYSQIVNDFQKGDIAEGYSVSREKKESFPLTVTSAQKNPTAFYLCASSEESPRQPQHFGDGTRLSIL.

The chain joins TRBV30 to TRBJ2-7, with TRBD2 matching over 9 bases. The germline V gene has CDR1 GTSNPN and CDR2 SVGIG (reference sequence). The V and J ends lost 1 base and 5 bases, in that order; junction bases with no gene match: 12. There are 16 residues in the CDR3. CDR3 DNA: TGTGCCTGGAGTGCGTTAGGCGGGGGGGCAGCTCACGAGCAGTACTTC. Its translation: CAWSALGGGAAHEQYF.

This clone was recorded once. CDR3 nucleotide sequence: TGTGCCAGCTCAGTTCTGGAGGACGCTGAAGCTTTCTTT. Its translation: CASSVLEDAEAFF. The rearrangement links TRBV18 to TRBJ1-1; D remains unclear. CDR3 length: 13 amino acids. Germline lookup yields CDR1 KGHSH and CDR2 LQKENI. V lost 5 bases and J lost 6, with 13 bases in between.

In this sample, this clone turned up a few times. The V and J genes are TRBV5-6 and TRBJ2-1, with a tentative D call TRBD1 (6 bases). CDR3 size: 13 residues. Germline CDR1 is SGHDT and CDR2 is YYEEEE. The V gene lost 4 bases and the J gene lost 7 bases, with 12 bases spanning the gap. The DNA of the CDR3 is TGTGCCAGCAGCCCCCGGGACAAGAATGAGCAGTTCTTC. Residues: CASSPRDKNEQFF.

The rearrangement joins TRBV19 to TRBJ2-3; the D is unclear. V gave up 5 bases and J gave up 0 bases, with 9 bases separating them. The CDR3 loop spans 14 amino acids. The germline CDR1 and CDR2 sequences are LNHDA and SQIVND (reference sequence). The CDR3 protein is CASSPLGSTDTQYF. The CDR3 coding sequence is TGTGCCAGTAGTCCTCTCGGGAGCACAGATACGCAGTATTTT.

The chain is built from TRBV9 and TRBJ1-5; TRBD1 matches at 8 bases. V was clipped by 3 bases and J by 1 base; unmatched bases: 6. CDR3 size: 16 residues. Germline V CDR1 and CDR2: SGDLS, YYNGEE. CDR3 region: CASSATGGGSNQPQHF. The CDR3 nucleotides are TGTGCCAGCAGCGCAACAGGGGGGGGGAGCAATCAGCCCCAGCATTTT. The whole variable domain, remainder taken from reference TRBV9 and TRBJ1-5, is DSGVTQTPKHLITATGQRVTLRCSPRSGDLSVYWYQQSLDQGLQFLIQYYNGEERAKGNILERFSAQQFPDLHSELNLSSLELGDSALYFCASSATGGGSNQPQHFGDGTRLSIL.

This clone was seen just once. The chain combines TRBV7-2 with TRBJ1-3, with TRBD1 matching over 7 bases. Germline V gene sequence: CDR1 SGHTA, CDR2 FQGNSA. V was pared by 3 bases and J by 10 bases, with 3 bases of the junction left unmatched. This CDR3 has 12 amino acids. The CDR3 loop is CASSFETGTIYF. The CDR3 nucleotides are TGTGCCAGCAGCTTTGAGACAGGGACCATATATTTT.

The CDR3 DNA is TGTGCCAGCAGTTTGCAGGGGGCAGGTAATCAGCCCCAGCATTTT. Protein sequence: CASSLQGAGNQPQHF. The genes are TRBV6-1 and TRBJ1-5; 8 bases map to TRBD1. Unmatched junction bases numbered 7, after V lost 5 bases and J lost 4 bases. The CDR3 sequence is 15 residues long. The germline V gene encodes CDR1 MNHNS and CDR2 SASEGT.

The chain is built from TRBV5-1 and TRBJ2-5, with TRBD1 identical over 8 bases. The V segment lost 3 bases and the J segment 7 bases; nucleotides outside the gene matches: 5. Looked up from germline, CDR1 is SGHRS and CDR2 is YFSETQ. This CDR3 has 13 residues. In DNA form, the CDR3 reads TGCGCCAGCAGCTGGACAGGGAAAGGGACCCAGTACTTC. Its protein is CASSWTGKGTQYF.

The gene calls are TRBV5-4 and TRBJ1-2; 10 bases are a match to TRBD1. Losses at the gene ends were 3 bases for V and 8 bases for J; bases not matched to a gene: 4. The CDR3 has 13 amino acids. CDR1 SGHNT and CDR2 YYREEE come from the germline V gene (reference sequence). CDR3 sequence (DNA): TGTGCCAGCAGCTCGACAGGGGGCAGGGGCTACACCTTC. This encodes CASSSTGGRGYTF.

This chain connects TRBV5-6 to TRBJ2-1; tentative D call: TRBD1 (5 bases). The length of the CDR3 is 13 residues. Germline V gives CDR1 SGHDT, CDR2 YYEEEE. V was clipped by 5 bases and J by 2 bases, with 8 bases between them. CDR3 loop: CASRGAAYNEQFF. The CDR3 nucleotides read TGTGCCAGCAGAGGGGCCGCCTACAATGAGCAGTTCTTC. Looking up the rest from reference TRBV5-6 and TRBJ2-1 gives the full variable domain: DAGVTQSPTHLIKTRGQQVTLRCSPKSGHDTVSWYQQALGQGPQFIFQYYEEEERQRGNFPDRFSGHQFPNYSSELNVNALLLGDSALYLCASRGAAYNEQFFGPGTRLTVL.

The CDR3 here is CASSFLSGDEQYF. CDR3 nucleotide sequence: TGTGCCAGCTCATTTTTGTCCGGGGACGAGCAGTACTTC. The chain employs TRBV18 and TRBJ2-7; TRBD2 is a possible D gene (5 bases). The CDR3 spans 13 residues. Germline V gene lookup returns CDR1 KGHSH and CDR2 LQKENI. V shed 5 bases and J shed 5 bases, with 13 bases lying between them.

CDR3 nucleotides: TGTGCCAGCAGTGTAACAGGGCCGAGCTCCTACGAGCAGTACTTC. This translates into CASSVTGPSSYEQYF. The rearrangement uses TRBV25-1 and TRBJ2-7, with D tentatively TRBD1 (6 bases). The germline CDR1 and CDR2 sequences are MGHDK and SYGVNS. V shed 4 bases and J shed 0 bases, with 13 bases lying between them. The CDR3 is made up of 15 amino acids.

This sequence joins TRBV18 and TRBJ1-1; D is uncertain. V was trimmed by 3 bases and J by 0 bases, leaving 8 bases between them. The V gene's germline CDR1 is KGHSH and CDR2 LQKENI. The CDR3 is 14 residues long. This chain's CDR3 is CASSPQNMNTEAFF. In DNA form, the CDR3 reads TGTGCCAGCTCACCGCAAAACATGAACACTGAAGCTTTCTTT.

The chain uses TRBV27 and TRBJ1-5, with TRBD1 as a possible D gene (5 bases). The V gene's germline CDR1 is MNHEY and CDR2 SMNVEV (reference sequence). The germline V and J ends were trimmed by 2 bases and 4 bases, with 9 bases remaining between them. CDR3 length: 14 amino acids. DNA for the CDR3: TGTGCCAGCAGTTTAGCGGGGGGTAATCAGCCCCAGCATTTT. Its protein product is CASSLAGGNQPQHF.

This clone was picked up a small number of times. The chain employs TRBV5-1 and TRBJ2-1; D gene unclear. This CDR3 is 15 amino acids long. From germline, CDR1 is SGHRS and CDR2 YFSETQ. The V gene lost 0 bases and the J gene lost 0 bases, with 7 bases spanning the gap. The chain's CDR3 is CASSLAIHSYNEQFF. The CDR3 nucleotides are TGCGCCAGCAGCTTGGCTATCCACTCCTACAATGAGCAGTTCTTC.